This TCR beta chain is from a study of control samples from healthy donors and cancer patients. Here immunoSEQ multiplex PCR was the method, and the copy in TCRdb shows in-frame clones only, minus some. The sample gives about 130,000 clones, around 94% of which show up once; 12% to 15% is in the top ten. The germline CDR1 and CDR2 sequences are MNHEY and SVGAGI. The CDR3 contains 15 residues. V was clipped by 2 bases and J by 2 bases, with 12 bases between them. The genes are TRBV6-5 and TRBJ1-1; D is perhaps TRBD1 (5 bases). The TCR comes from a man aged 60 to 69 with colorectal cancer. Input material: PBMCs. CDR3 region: CASSYEGRANTEAFF. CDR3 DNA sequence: TGTGCCAGCAGTTACGAGGGCAGGGCTAACACTGAAGCTTTCTTT.